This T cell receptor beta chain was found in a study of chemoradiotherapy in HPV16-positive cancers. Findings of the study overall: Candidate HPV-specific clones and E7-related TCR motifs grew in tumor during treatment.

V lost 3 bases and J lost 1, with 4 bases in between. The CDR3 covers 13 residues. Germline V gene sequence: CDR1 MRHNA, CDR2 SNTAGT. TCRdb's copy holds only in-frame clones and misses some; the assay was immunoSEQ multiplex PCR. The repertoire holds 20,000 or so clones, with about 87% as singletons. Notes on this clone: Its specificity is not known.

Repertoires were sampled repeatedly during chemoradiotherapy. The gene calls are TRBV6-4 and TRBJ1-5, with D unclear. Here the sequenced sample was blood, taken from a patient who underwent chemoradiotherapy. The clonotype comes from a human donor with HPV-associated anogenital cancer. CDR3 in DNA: TGTGCCAGCAGTGAGGGGAGCAATCAGCCCCAGCATTTT. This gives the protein CASSEGSNQPQHF.